The rows below give T cell receptor beta chains drawn from one sample of a study of vaccination effects on CD4 cells after COVID-19. The assay was immunoSEQ multiplex PCR, and TCRdb's table has in-frame clones only and misses some. The sample yields approximately 82,000 clones, roughly 72% seen once. No antigen is known for these receptors. The sequencing used CD4+ T cells from PBMCs cultured with HCoV-229E spike peptides, collected before COVID-19 vaccination. Every receptor here comes from a human donor who received a COVID-19 vaccine. The CDR3 runs from the conserved cysteine through the conserved F or W. A D gene is named only where the DNA matches it firmly. Clone size is not always given. Where it is, it says once, few, many or a class for expanded clones.

D: .; J: TRBJ2-5; size: few; V: TRBV5-8; CDR3: CASPNAPAILVEETQYF; DNA: TGTGCCAGCCCCAACGCTCCGGCCATACTAGTCGAAGAGACCCAGTACTTC
D: .; J: TRBJ1-1; size: .; V: TRBV19; CDR3: CASSIPTARRQGSEAFF; DNA: TGTGCCAGTAGTATCCCAACGGCGAGGCGGCAGGGCTCTGAAGCTTTCTTT
D: TRBD1; J: TRBJ1-5; size: .; V: TRBV19; CDR3: CASSWDSVGGYSNQPQHF; DNA: TGTGCCAGTAGCTGGGACAGCGTAGGAGGATATAGCAATCAGCCCCAGCATTTT
D: .; J: TRBJ1-5; size: .; V: TRBV7-2; CDR3: CASSRGTINQPQHF; DNA: TGTGCCAGCAGCAGAGGGACTATCAATCAGCCCCAGCATTTT
D: .; J: TRBJ2-5; size: .; V: TRBV2; CDR3: CASRLQETQYF; DNA: TGTGCCAGCAGGTTACAAGAGACCCAGTACTTC
D: TRBD2; J: TRBJ2-1; size: .; V: TRBV7-3; CDR3: CASSRSSGTSGQNEQFF; DNA: TGTGCCAGCAGCAGATCCTCCGGGACTAGCGGGCAAAATGAGCAGTTCTTC
D: .; J: TRBJ1-5; size: once; V: TRBV18; CDR3: CASSPGTEQPQHF; DNA: TGTGCCAGCTCACCAGGGACGGAACAGCCCCAGCATTTT
D: .; J: TRBJ1-2; size: .; V: TRBV7-9; CDR3: CASSFLTAYGYTF; DNA: TGTGCCAGCAGCTTTTTGACAGCCTATGGCTACACCTTC
D: TRBD1; J: TRBJ2-3; size: .; V: TRBV5-1; CDR3: CASSFRGREGRVTDTQYF; DNA: TGCGCCAGCAGCTTCAGGGGGCGTGAGGGTAGGGTCACAGATACGCAGTATTTT
D: TRBD2; J: TRBJ2-1; size: .; V: TRBV7-2; CDR3: CASSPGLAVSYNEQFF; DNA: TGTGCCAGCAGCCCGGGACTAGCAGTCTCCTACAATGAGCAGTTCTTC
D: .; J: TRBJ2-3; size: .; V: TRBV19; CDR3: CASSIVAASTDTQYF; DNA: TGTGCCAGTAGTATCGTAGCGGCTAGCACAGATACGCAGTATTTT
D: .; J: TRBJ2-4; size: .; V: TRBV9; CDR3: CASSVGRWTTDIQYF; DNA: TGTGCCAGCAGCGTAGGAAGGTGGACGACGGACATTCAGTACTTC
D: .; J: TRBJ2-5; size: .; V: TRBV5-6; CDR3: CASSLAQVETQYF; DNA: TGTGCCAGCAGCTTGGCACAGGTAGAGACCCAGTACTTC
D: .; J: TRBJ1-5; size: .; V: TRBV5-6; CDR3: CASSPRRQSNQPQHF; DNA: TGTGCCAGCAGCCCAAGAAGACAGAGCAATCAGCCCCAGCATTTT
D: .; J: TRBJ2-3; size: .; V: TRBV6-4; CDR3: CASRGEGTDTQYF; DNA: TGTGCCAGCAGGGGGGAGGGCACAGATACGCAGTATTTT
D: TRBD1; J: TRBJ1-1; size: once; V: TRBV6-5; CDR3: CASSFSRGGTEAFF; DNA: TGTGCCAGCAGTTTCTCCAGGGGGGGAACTGAAGCTTTCTTT
D: .; J: TRBJ1-1; size: .; V: TRBV18; CDR3: CASSSPSISAMNTEAFF; DNA: TGTGCCAGCTCATCACCCTCGATCTCAGCAATGAACACTGAAGCTTTCTTT
D: .; J: TRBJ2-3; size: .; V: TRBV27; CDR3: CASSERLGADTQYF; DNA: TGTGCCAGCAGCGAACGTCTAGGCGCAGATACGCAGTATTTT
D: .; J: TRBJ1-1; size: few; V: TRBV19; CDR3: CASSPRERGTEAFF; DNA: TGTGCCAGTAGTCCTCGGGAGAGGGGCACTGAAGCTTTCTTT
D: .; J: TRBJ1-2; size: .; V: TRBV5-1; CDR3: CASSLDRFNYGYTF; DNA: TGCGCCAGCAGCTTGGACAGATTTAACTATGGCTACACCTTC
D: .; J: TRBJ1-5; size: .; V: TRBV2; CDR3: CASRRTGGIFQPQHF; DNA: TGTGCCAGCAGGCGTACCGGGGGGATTTTTCAGCCCCAGCATTTT
D: TRBD1; J: TRBJ2-6; size: .; V: TRBV14; CDR3: CASSPGTGNTGANVLTF; DNA: TGTGCCAGCAGCCCAGGGACAGGGAACACTGGGGCCAACGTCCTGACTTTC
D: .; J: TRBJ2-3; size: .; V: TRBV6-1; CDR3: CASSEVGFTDTQYF; DNA: TGTGCCAGCAGTGAAGTAGGGTTCACAGATACGCAGTATTTT
D: .; J: TRBJ1-2; size: .; V: TRBV12-3/TRBV12-4; CDR3: CASSLQGYGYTF; DNA: TGTGCCAGCAGTCTACAGGGATATGGCTACACCTTC
D: TRBD1; J: TRBJ2-1; size: .; V: TRBV7-3; CDR3: CASSPGTGEGNEQFF; DNA: TGTGCCAGCAGCCCTGGGACAGGGGAGGGAAATGAGCAGTTCTTC
D: TRBD1; J: TRBJ2-1; size: .; V: TRBV9; CDR3: CASSARQGQLYNEQFF; DNA: TGTGCCAGCAGCGCCCGACAGGGCCAACTATACAATGAGCAGTTCTTC
D: TRBD1; J: TRBJ1-1; size: .; V: TRBV2; CDR3: CASRARQGQNTEAFF; DNA: TGTGCCAGCAGGGCCAGACAGGGGCAAAACACTGAAGCTTTCTTT
D: .; J: TRBJ1-6; size: .; V: TRBV29-1; CDR3: CSVASAYNSPLHF; DNA: TGCAGCGTCGCTTCAGCTTATAATTCACCCCTCCACTTT
D: .; J: TRBJ2-6; size: .; V: TRBV7-3; CDR3: CASSTPLHTGANVLTF; DNA: TGTGCCAGCAGCACCCCCCTCCACACCGGGGCCAACGTCCTGACTTTC
D: TRBD1; J: TRBJ1-2; size: .; V: TRBV15; CDR3: CATSRPGGYGYTF; DNA: TGTGCCACCAGCAGACCAGGGGGCTATGGCTACACCTTC
D: TRBD2; J: TRBJ2-5; size: .; V: TRBV5-4; CDR3: CASSSLAGGPFRETQYF; DNA: TGTGCCAGCAGCTCATTAGCGGGGGGGCCCTTTCGGGAGACCCAGTACTTC
D: .; J: TRBJ1-2; size: .; V: TRBV3-1/TRBV3-2; CDR3: CASSQGRPIATF; DNA: TGTGCCAGCAGCCAGGGACGACCGATTGCCACCTTC
D: .; J: TRBJ1-3; size: .; V: TRBV9; CDR3: CASSVAMAGSGNTIYF; DNA: TGTGCCAGCAGCGTAGCTATGGCAGGCTCTGGAAACACCATATATTTT
D: TRBD1; J: TRBJ1-5; size: .; V: TRBV5-6; CDR3: CASSLLTGGEIQPQHF; DNA: TGTGCCAGCAGCTTGCTTACAGGGGGAGAGATACAGCCCCAGCATTTT
D: .; J: TRBJ1-5; size: .; V: TRBV11-2; CDR3: CASSSTPQQPQHF; DNA: TGTGCCAGCAGTTCAACTCCCCAGCAGCCCCAGCATTTT
D: .; J: TRBJ2-5; size: once; V: TRBV5-4; CDR3: CASSSAAVQETQYF; DNA: TGTGCCAGCAGCTCGGCGGCAGTACAAGAGACCCAGTACTTC
D: TRBD1; J: TRBJ1-1; size: .; V: TRBV29-1; CDR3: CSVGTANTEAFF; DNA: TGCAGCGTCGGGACAGCGAACACTGAAGCTTTCTTT
D: .; J: TRBJ2-3; size: .; V: TRBV7-2; CDR3: CASSFRIERTDTQYF; DNA: TGTGCCAGCAGTTTCCGTATAGAACGCACAGATACGCAGTATTTT
D: .; J: TRBJ1-6; size: once; V: TRBV21-1; CDR3: CASGRKHPSPLHF; DNA: TGTGCCAGCGGACGGAAGCATCCCTCACCCCTCCACTTT
D: .; J: TRBJ1-3; size: .; V: TRBV9; CDR3: CASSVAPEPSGNTIYF; DNA: TGTGCCAGCAGCGTAGCTCCGGAACCGTCAGGAAACACCATATATTTT
D: TRBD1; J: TRBJ1-5; size: .; V: TRBV9; CDR3: CASSVRDRANYNQPQHF; DNA: TGTGCCAGCAGCGTTAGGGACAGGGCGAACTACAATCAGCCCCAGCATTTT
D: .; J: TRBJ1-5; size: .; V: TRBV2; CDR3: CATGSGNQPQHF; DNA: TGTGCTACCGGGTCAGGCAATCAGCCCCAGCATTTT
D: .; J: TRBJ2-1; size: .; V: TRBV18; CDR3: CASSPSGFSYNEQFF; DNA: TGTGCCAGCTCACCATCAGGGTTCTCCTACAATGAGCAGTTCTTC
D: TRBD1; J: TRBJ1-1; size: .; V: TRBV9; CDR3: CASSAGDRAAGEAFF; DNA: TGTGCCAGCAGCGCGGGGGACAGAGCCGCGGGTGAAGCTTTCTTT
D: .; J: TRBJ2-2; size: few; V: TRBV4-1; CDR3: CASSHLGYPGELFF; DNA: TGCGCCAGCAGCCACCTGGGTTATCCCGGGGAGCTGTTTTTT
D: .; J: TRBJ1-2; size: .; V: TRBV19; CDR3: CASSIGGARYGYTF; DNA: TGTGCCAGTAGTATCGGGGGGGCTCGCTATGGCTACACCTTC
D: .; J: TRBJ1-6; size: .; V: TRBV7-2; CDR3: CASSWTRSSYNSPLHF; DNA: TGTGCCAGCAGCTGGACCCGGAGCTCCTATAATTCACCCCTCCACTTT
D: TRBD2; J: TRBJ2-3; size: .; V: TRBV5-1; CDR3: CASSVSGGPIPSTDTQYF; DNA: TGCGCCAGCAGCGTCAGCGGGGGGCCCATTCCTAGCACAGATACGCAGTATTTT
D: .; J: TRBJ2-3; size: .; V: TRBV5-8; CDR3: CASPSLSSTDTQYF; DNA: TGTGCCAGCCCCTCCCTTTCTAGCACAGATACGCAGTATTTT
D: .; J: TRBJ1-2; size: .; V: TRBV19; CDR3: CASSNKNYGYTF; DNA: TGTGCCAGTAGTAACAAAAACTATGGCTACACCTTC
D: .; J: TRBJ2-1; size: .; V: TRBV5-1; CDR3: CASSLYPDTYNEQFF; DNA: TGCGCCAGCAGCTTGTATCCGGACACTTACAATGAGCAGTTCTTC
D: TRBD1; J: TRBJ1-2; size: once; V: TRBV19; CDR3: CASTLQGAIYGYTF; DNA: TGTGCCAGTACGTTACAGGGGGCGATCTATGGCTACACCTTC
D: TRBD1; J: TRBJ1-5; size: .; V: TRBV29-1; CDR3: CSVGTGNNQPQHF; DNA: TGCAGCGTTGGGACAGGGAACAATCAGCCCCAGCATTTT
D: .; J: TRBJ1-6; size: few; V: TRBV28; CDR3: CASSSDWARGHF; DNA: TGTGCCAGCAGCTCCGATTGGGCCCGTGGTCACTTT
D: TRBD1; J: TRBJ1-2; size: .; V: TRBV5-4; CDR3: CASSLAGGGWVGYTF; DNA: TGTGCCAGCAGCTTGGCCGGAGGGGGCTGGGTGGGCTACACCTTC
D: .; J: TRBJ1-5; size: .; V: TRBV7-2; CDR3: CASSLGLAGASQHF; DNA: TGTGCCAGCAGCTTAGGGTTGGCTGGGGCGTCCCAGCATTTT